This T cell receptor (beta chain) was found in a study of technical replicates of blood from several donors (dated by TCRdb to about 2017). For this clone: Its antigen target is currently unknown. Base quality data are lacking; no much larger clone is found one base away.

According to the germline V gene (reference sequence), CDR1 reads GTSNPN and CDR2 reads SVGIG. The CDR3 holds 14 amino acids from the cysteine to the phenylalanine. Only the CDR3 portion is preserved as DNA: 42 bases, with reading frame beginning at the first base. V gives up 4 bases and J gives up 0 bases, and the segment between their germline ends measures 12 bases. The library was built by means of the immunoSEQ multiplex PCR assay. The table was pulled from immuneACCESS by TCRdb, which kept in-frame rearrangements only. Such tables lose some clones; where checked, under half of the loss comes from unresolved V genes, and the rest has no known cause. The sample yields some 68,000 clones; roughly 92% were counted once. About 0.35% of the sample is in the top ten clones.

The sample taken for sequencing was T cells isolated from PBMCs. The sequence links TRBV30 to TRBJ1-2; the D gene cannot be resolved reliably. This clonotype was sampled from a human donor in good health. The DNA reads TGTGCCTGGACTAGCAGCCCCTCTAACTATGGCTACACCTTC. Its coded protein is CAWTSSPSNYGYTF.